This TCR beta chain originates from a study of cytomegalovirus exposure and HLA in healthy donors. Study information: An earlier analysis found some 100 million unique TCR beta sequences from roughly 170 million T cells. Overall study findings and caveats: Several of the most significant clusters appeared, in a later analysis, to be linked to common viral pathogens.

Concerning this clone: Its antigen is unknown.

The PCR ran on 60 Vbeta and 13 Jbeta primers. Sequencing used immunoSEQ multiplex PCR; TCRdb keeps in-frame clones, though not all of them. The sample includes about 130,000 clones, less than 80% seen only once; the top ten take 3% to 4.5%. The specimen sequenced was PBMCs. The TCR sequence derives from a man aged 35 to 55 in good health and CMV-seropositive.

The CDR3 DNA reads as TGTGCCAGCATCCCCCCGGGAAGAAGTGAAGCTTTCTTT. It yields the protein CASIPPGRSEAFF. The V and J genes are TRBV28 and TRBJ1-1; no clear D gene. Trimming cost V 7 bases and J 7 bases, with 16 bases left between them. This CDR3 contains 13 residues. Germline-derived CDR1 and CDR2 are MDHEN and SYDVKM.